The present T cell receptor (beta chain) was sequenced within a study of graft-versus-host responses after intestinal transplantation. Looking at the study overall: The transplants performed in recipients were multivisceral, liver-intestinal, or isolated intestinal. Study-wide results and limits: In recipient marrow, GvH clones were found, and some appeared first in ileum or blood. High graft-versus-host to host-versus-graft clonal ratios were found in allografts of patients who had graft-donor T cell macrochimerism.

As regards this clone: The antigen is undetermined.

Per the germline V gene, CDR1 is SGDLS and CDR2 is YYNGEE. The CDR3 length is 13 residues. Trimming pared 4 bases from V and 4 bases from J, leaving 9 bases between. Clones were sequenced by immunoSEQ multiplex PCR, and TCRdb holds only the in-frame ones, with some missing. The profile shows roughly 80,000 clones, more than 75% of them singletons. This chain links TRBV9 with TRBJ2-1; weak D call: TRBD1 (6 bases). The TCR comes from a human donor who was the organ donor for an intestinal transplant. The specimen comprised unstimulated CD8+ T cells sorted from spleen or lymph node cells, sampled before transplant. CDR3 amino acids: CASSTGQYNEQFF. CDR3 sequence (DNA): TGTGCCAGCAGCACAGGACAGTACAATGAGCAGTTCTTC. The full variable domain, completed using reference TRBV9 and TRBJ2-1, is DSGVTQTPKHLITATGQRVTLRCSPRSGDLSVYWYQQSLDQGLQFLIQYYNGEERAKGNILERFSAQQFPDLHSELNLSSLELGDSALYFCASSTGQYNEQFFGPGTRLTVL.